The 16 T cell receptor beta chains given below trace back to one sample, sequenced in a study of blood T cell repertoires in COVID-19. The protocol was immunoSEQ multiplex PCR, while the TCRdb copy is restricted to in-frame clones and leaves out a portion. Among roughly 320,000 clones, 75% to 85% were seen once, and the ten largest hold just over 7%. The sequencing sample was made of peripheral blood. These TCRs come from a human donor in a cohort sampled during active COVID-19.

The chain joins TRBV2 to TRBJ1-1; D may be TRBD1 (5 bases). V lost 6 bases and J 13 bases, leaving 15 bases between the germline ends. The CDR3 has 11 amino acids. CDR1 is SNHLY and CDR2 is FYNNEI in the germline V gene. The DNA for the CDR3 is TGTGCCAGCAGAGCCACAGGTAGTGTTTTCTTT. Its translation is CASRATGSVFF.

The gene calls are TRBV19 and TRBJ1-2; 10 bases are shared with TRBD1. Per germline, CDR1 LNHDA and CDR2 SQIVND (reference sequence). V trimming: 4 bases; J trimming: 3 bases; junction bases outside the gene matches: 2. The CDR3 length is 14 residues. The CDR3 region is CASSKDRGDYGYTF. In DNA, the CDR3 is TGTGCCAGTAGTAAGGACAGGGGGGACTATGGCTACACCTTC.

In DNA form, the CDR3 reads TGTGCCACCAGTGATTTGCGGGGAGAACGAGGAGATACGCAGTATTTT. It yields the protein CATSDLRGERGDTQYF. The rearrangement uses TRBV24-1 and TRBJ2-3; tentative D call: TRBD2 (5 bases). The CDR3 totals 16 residues. Trimming took off 0 bases at V and 5 bases at J, with 14 bases between the two ends. Germline lookup yields CDR1 KGHDR and CDR2 SFDVKD.

DNA of the CDR3: TGCGCCAGCAGCCAAGAAACTAGCGGGTCCCGCGGGGCCTACAATGAGCAGTTCTTC. Translating gives CASSQETSGSRGAYNEQFF. The V call is TRBV4-1, the J call TRBJ2-1, with 9 bases matching TRBD2. Trimming at V came to 0 bases and at J to 2 bases, leaving 11 bases not matched to a gene. CDR3 size: 19 residues. Germline CDR1 reads MGHRA; CDR2 reads YSYEKL.

The genes are TRBV27 and TRBJ2-7; 7 bases match TRBD1. With 5 bases clipped from V and 2 bases from J, the junction kept 6 bases outside the gene matches. CDR1 and CDR2 (germline): MNHEY, SMNVEV (reference sequence). This CDR3 is 14 amino acids long. CDR3 protein: CASSRQGGPYEQYF. The CDR3 bases are TGTGCCAGCAGTAGACAGGGTGGACCCTACGAGCAGTACTTC.

J is TRBJ2-3 and V is TRBV10-3, with 8 bases fitting TRBD2. This CDR3 is built from 17 residues. Germline V gene lookup returns CDR1 ENHRY and CDR2 SYGVKD. V dropped 2 bases and J dropped 3; count of bases not matched to a gene: 10. The CDR3 here is CAISETIRGGGTDTQYF. The CDR3 nucleotides read TGTGCCATCAGTGAGACGATCCGGGGGGGCGGAACAGATACGCAGTATTTT.

A single count supports this clone. V gene TRBV3-1 (or the pseudogene TRBV3-2) combines with J gene TRBJ1-2, with D hard to call. V gave up 0 bases and J gave up 4 bases, with 12 bases separating them. CDR3 size: 15 residues. Germline V gene data show CDR1 as LGHDT and CDR2 as YNNKEL (reference sequence). The CDR3 sequence is CASSQDEGGTYGYTF. The CDR3 DNA follows: TGTGCCAGCAGCCAAGATGAAGGCGGCACCTATGGCTACACCTTC.

The rearrangement links TRBV19 to TRBJ1-4, with D hard to call. The CDR3 consists of 14 residues. Deletions cut 5 bases from V and 7 bases from J, with 14 bases between. Looked up from germline, CDR1 is LNHDA and CDR2 is SQIVND (reference sequence). The CDR3 sequence is CASSPKGGSEKLFF. As DNA, the CDR3 is TGTGCCAGTAGTCCAAAGGGAGGGTCTGAAAAACTGTTTTTT.

The chain employs TRBV6-5 and TRBJ1-1; 7 positions agree with TRBD1. The CDR3 runs to 15 residues. V shed 5 bases, J shed 6 bases, and the junction held 12 bases outside the gene matches. Per the germline V gene, CDR1 is MNHEY and CDR2 is SVGAGI. CDR3 sequence reads: CASSRSTGFMAEAFF. CDR3 DNA sequence: TGTGCCAGCAGTCGCTCGACAGGGTTTATGGCTGAAGCTTTCTTT.

The chain employs TRBV5-4 and TRBJ1-2, with 9 bases matching TRBD1. From germline, CDR1 is SGHNT and CDR2 YYREEE (reference sequence). J lost 4 bases, V lost 2 bases, and 6 bases had no gene match. The CDR3 has 15 residues. As DNA, the CDR3 is TGTGCCAGCAGCTTCATGGGACAGGGCAGCTATGGCTACACCTTC. It is translated as CASSFMGQGSYGYTF. Drawing the rest from reference TRBV5-4 and TRBJ1-2, the complete variable domain is ETGVTQSPTHLIKTRGQQVTLRCSSQSGHNTVSWYQQALGQGPQFIFQYYREEENGRGNFPPRFSGLQFPNYSSELNVNALELDDSALYLCASSFMGQGSYGYTFGSGTRLTVV.

This chain links TRBV28 with TRBJ1-1, with a tentative D call TRBD1 (6 bases). Germline CDR1 MDHEN, CDR2 SYDVKM. Trimming removed 6 bases from V and 6 bases from J, with 17 bases in between. The CDR3 spans 14 residues. This CDR3 reads CASSLAGQLSEAFF. DNA of the CDR3: TGTGCCAGCAGCCTCGCTGGACAGTTATCTGAAGCTTTCTTT.

This rearrangement joins TRBV12-5 to TRBJ2-1; maybe TRBD2 (7 bases). With 6 bases removed from V and 4 bases from J, the gap between germline ends came to 19 bases. This CDR3 contains 16 residues. Germline loops: CDR1 LGHNT, CDR2 FRNRAP. The CDR3 spells CASGPIGEGEYNEQFF. The CDR3 coding sequence is TGTGCTAGTGGGCCCATCGGGGAGGGGGAATACAATGAGCAGTTCTTC.

The chain links TRBV7-2 to TRBJ1-2; 7 nucleotides agree with TRBD1. With 3 bases clipped from V and 0 bases from J, the junction kept 4 bases outside the gene matches. The CDR3 is 15 amino acids. The germline V gene encodes CDR1 SGHTA and CDR2 FQGNSA. CDR3 nucleotides: TGTGCCAGCAGCTTTAGGACAGGAACTAACTATGGCTACACCTTC. Its translation: CASSFRTGTNYGYTF. Full variable domain (rest looked up from reference TRBV7-2 and TRBJ1-2): GAGVSQSPSNKVTEKGKDVELRCDPISGHTALYWYRQSLGQGLEFLIYFQGNSAPDKSGLPSDRFSAERTGGSVSTLTIQRTQQEDSAVYLCASSFRTGTNYGYTFGSGTRLTVV.

The V gene is TRBV18, the J gene TRBJ1-2, with a weak D call TRBD1 (5 bases). The CDR3 is 13 residues long. The V and J ends lost 4 bases and 3 bases respectively, with 9 bases between them. Per the germline V gene, CDR1 is KGHSH and CDR2 is LQKENI. This chain's CDR3 is CASSRQSDYGYTF. The CDR3 nucleotides are TGTGCCAGCTCACGACAGTCGGACTATGGCTACACCTTC.

The gene calls are TRBV15 and TRBJ2-7; maybe TRBD2 (6 bases). V lost 1 base and J lost 2, with 15 bases in between. The germline V gene has CDR1 LNHNV and CDR2 YYDKDF (reference sequence). CDR3 length equals 16 residues. CDR3 bases: TGTGCCACCAGCAGAGGTACCGGGACTGACGCCTACGAGCAGTACTTC. It yields the protein CATSRGTGTDAYEQYF.

This clone showed up just once. The chain has TRBV12-3 or TRBV12-4 and TRBJ1-2; D remains unclear. Trimming pared 4 bases from V and 10 bases from J, leaving 13 bases between. This CDR3 is 12 amino acids long. The CDR3 DNA reads TGTGCCAGCAGTTATGGAGGAATGGACTACACCTTC. It codes for CASSYGGMDYTF.